The source of this T cell receptor beta chain is a study of cytomegalovirus exposure and HLA in healthy donors. Study-wide results and caveats: Generally TCR sequences proved uncommon, though certain public TCRs appeared in numerous donors. TCR beta sequences reportedly predicted most subjects' HLA-A and HLA-B alleles accurately.

Germline CDR1 SEHNR, CDR2 FQNEAQ (reference sequence). The CDR3 loop spans 15 amino acids. After removal of 5 bases from V and 2 bases from J, the junction contained 6 bases not matched to a gene. In the case of this clone: Its antigen is not known.

PCR used 60 Vbeta primers and 13 Jbeta primers. TCRdb keeps only in-frame clones here, not all; method: immunoSEQ multiplex PCR. The sample contains under 200,000 clones, 79% of which appear only once. V and J are TRBV7-9 and TRBJ1-5; TRBD1 matches 7 bases. The sample was PBMCs. This receptor was taken from a woman aged 25-40 years in good health and CMV-seropositive. DNA of the CDR3: TGTGCCAGCAGCGACCACAGGGGAGGCAATCAGCCCCAGCATTTT. Protein product: CASSDHRGGNQPQHF.